This paragraph reports one T cell receptor (beta chain). The same CDR3 also results from other DNA sequences found in this sample. The data are from a study of blood T cell repertoires in COVID-19. The CDR3 runs to 16 residues. Trimming removed 0 bases from V and 2 bases from J, with 10 bases in between. Germline CDR1 reads ENHRY; CDR2 reads SYGVKD. Clones were sequenced by immunoSEQ multiplex PCR, and TCRdb holds only the in-frame ones, with some missing. In the table there are 200,000 to 300,000 clones, roughly 82% of which are singletons. The sequence was collected from a woman in her 70s with acute or convalescent COVID-19. V usage is TRBV10-3 and J usage is TRBJ2-2; perhaps TRBD2 as D (6 bases). The specimen was peripheral blood. CDR3 residues: CAISESGRGNTGELFF. The CDR3 DNA reads TGTGCCATCAGTGAGTCAGGGCGGGGAAACACCGGGGAGCTGTTTTTT.